This TCR beta chain was identified during a study of cytomegalovirus exposure and HLA in healthy donors. With 4 bases removed from V and 5 bases from J, the gap between germline ends came to 15 bases. The CDR3 spans 15 residues. The germline V gene encodes CDR1 LGHNA and CDR2 YSLEER. It was with 60 Vbeta and 13 Jbeta primers that the PCR ran. Clones were sequenced by immunoSEQ multiplex PCR, and TCRdb holds only the in-frame ones, with some missing. The sample has about 110,000 clones. The gene calls are TRBV4-3 and TRBJ2-1, with a tentative D call TRBD2 (5 bases). The receptor's source is a man aged 35 to 55 in good health and CMV-seropositive. Material: PBMCs. The CDR3 DNA is TGCGCCAGCAGCCTTAACCCCGGGATTAACAATGAGCAGTTCTTC. Translating gives CASSLNPGINNEQFF.